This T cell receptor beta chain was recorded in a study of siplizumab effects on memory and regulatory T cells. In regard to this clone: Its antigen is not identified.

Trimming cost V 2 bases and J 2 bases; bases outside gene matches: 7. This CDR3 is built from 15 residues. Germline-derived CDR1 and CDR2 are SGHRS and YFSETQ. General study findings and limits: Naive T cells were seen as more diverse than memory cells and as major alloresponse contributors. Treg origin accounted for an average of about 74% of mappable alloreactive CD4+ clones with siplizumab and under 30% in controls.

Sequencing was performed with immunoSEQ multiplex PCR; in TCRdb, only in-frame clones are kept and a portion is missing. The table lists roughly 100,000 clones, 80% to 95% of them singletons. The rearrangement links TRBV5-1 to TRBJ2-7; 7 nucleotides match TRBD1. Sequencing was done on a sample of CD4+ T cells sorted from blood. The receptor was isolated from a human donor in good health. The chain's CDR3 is CASSLGQVTTYEQYF. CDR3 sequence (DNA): TGCGCCAGCAGCTTAGGACAGGTAACTACCTACGAGCAGTACTTC. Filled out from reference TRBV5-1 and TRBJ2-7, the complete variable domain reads KAGVTQTPRYLIKTRGQQVTLSCSPISGHRSVSWYQQTPGQGLQFLFEYFSETQRNKGNFPGRFSGRQFSNSRSEMNVSTLELGDSALYLCASSLGQVTTYEQYFGPGTRLTVT.